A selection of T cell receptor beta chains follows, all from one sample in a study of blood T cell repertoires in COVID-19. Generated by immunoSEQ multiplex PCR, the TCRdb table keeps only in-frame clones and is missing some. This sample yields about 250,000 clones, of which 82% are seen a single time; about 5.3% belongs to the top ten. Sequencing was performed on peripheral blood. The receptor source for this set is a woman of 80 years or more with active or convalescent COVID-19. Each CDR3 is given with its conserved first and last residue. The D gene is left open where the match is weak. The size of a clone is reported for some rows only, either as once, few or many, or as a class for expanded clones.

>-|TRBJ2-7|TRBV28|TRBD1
TGTGCCAGCAGCCTGGACAGGGGGATAGGGGAGCAGTACTTC
CASSLDRGIGEQYF
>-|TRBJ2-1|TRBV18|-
TGTGCCAGCTCAACTGGTCAGGGGAGGGTCGACAATGAGCAGTTCTTC
CASSTGQGRVDNEQFF
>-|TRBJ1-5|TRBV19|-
TGTGCCAGTAGTATCAGGACGGGGGGCAATCAGCCCCAGCATTTT
CASSIRTGGNQPQHF
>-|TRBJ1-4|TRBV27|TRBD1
TGTGCCAGCAGTCCAGGGACAGGGGCTATAAGCGAAAAACTGTTTTTT
CASSPGTGAISEKLFF
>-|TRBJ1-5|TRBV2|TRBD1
TGTGCCAGCAGTCGACAGGGACTCAATCAGCCCCAGCATTTT
CASSRQGLNQPQHF
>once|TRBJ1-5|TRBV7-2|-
TGTGCCAGCAGCTTAGTCGGGTATAGCAATCAGCCCCAGCATTTT
CASSLVGYSNQPQHF
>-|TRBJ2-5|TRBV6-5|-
TGTGCCAGCAGTTTTCAGGGATTACAAGAGACCCAGTACTTC
CASSFQGLQETQYF
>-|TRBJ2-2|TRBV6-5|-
TGTGCCAGCCGCGGGACTCGGGGCGGGGAGCTGTTTTTT
CASRGTRGGELFF
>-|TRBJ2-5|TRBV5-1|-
TGCGCCAGCAGCCGACAACAAGGGAGGATGGGAGAGACCCAGTACTTC
CASSRQQGRMGETQYF
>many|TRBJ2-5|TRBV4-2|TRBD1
TGTGCCAGCAGCCAAGAGTACACAGGGGGCTCGGAGACCCAGTACTTC
CASSQEYTGGSETQYF
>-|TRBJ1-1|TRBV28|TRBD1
TGTGCCAGCAGGTACCCGGGACAGGGGAACACTGAAGCTTTCTTT
CASRYPGQGNTEAFF
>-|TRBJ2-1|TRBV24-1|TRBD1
TGTGCCACCAGTGATTTGGGACAGGTTACCAATGAGCAGTTCTTC
CATSDLGQVTNEQFF
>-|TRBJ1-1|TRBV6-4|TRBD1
TGTGCCAGCAGTCAATATACAGGGGCCACTGAAGCTTTCTTT
CASSQYTGATEAFF
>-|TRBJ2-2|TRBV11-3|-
TGTGCCAGCAGCTTAGACGACAGCCGTACTAACACCGGGGAGCTGTTTTTT
CASSLDDSRTNTGELFF
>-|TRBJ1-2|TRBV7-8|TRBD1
TGTGCCAGCAGCTCGTTACGTGTCGGGGGTGACAGGGTTCCCCCGGGTGGCTACACCTTC
CASSSLRVGGDRVPPGGYTF
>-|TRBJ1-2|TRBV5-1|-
TGCGCCAGCAGCTTGGCTACAGGGCAAAACTATGGCTACACCTTC
CASSLATGQNYGYTF
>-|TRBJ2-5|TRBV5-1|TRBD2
TGCGCCAGCAGCCACGGGACTAGCGGGACAACGTACCAAGAGACCCAGTACTTC
CASSHGTSGTTYQETQYF
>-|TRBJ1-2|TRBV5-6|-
TGTGCCAGCAGCCTAGGCCACGATTGGTCTTCTACCGGCTACACCTTC
CASSLGHDWSSTGYTF
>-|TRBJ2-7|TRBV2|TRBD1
TGTGCCAGCCGGGAACAGGGGTTGACTGGAGAGCAGTACTTC
CASREQGLTGEQYF
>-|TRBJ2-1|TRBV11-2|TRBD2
TGTGCCAGCAGCCGAACGAGGGGAGGGAATGAGCAGTTCTTC
CASSRTRGGNEQFF
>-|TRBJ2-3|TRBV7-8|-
TGTGCCAGCAGCCCTAGTAGGGCAGGGATATATCGGCCAGGAGATACGCAGTATTTT
CASSPSRAGIYRPGDTQYF
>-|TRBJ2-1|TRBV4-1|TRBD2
TGCGCCAGCAGCCAAGATCGGCGGGGGGGCCAACGTAGTGAGCAGTTCTTC
CASSQDRRGGQRSEQFF
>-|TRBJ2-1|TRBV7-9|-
TGTGCCAGCAGCCAACGGGACACATACAATGAGCAGTTCTTC
CASSQRDTYNEQFF
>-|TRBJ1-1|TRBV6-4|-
TGTGCCAGCAGAGTCAACAGGTACACTGAAGCTTTCTTT
CASRVNRYTEAFF
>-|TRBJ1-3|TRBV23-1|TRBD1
TGCGCCAGCAGTCAGCCTACCAGGGGGCCTGGAAACACCATATATTTT
CASSQPTRGPGNTIYF
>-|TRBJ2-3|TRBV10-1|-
TGCGCCAGCAGTGAGTCGGGGGGGGCTACAGATACGCAGTATTTT
CASSESGGATDTQYF
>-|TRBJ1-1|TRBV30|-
TGTGCCTGGAGCGGGAGCTACTGGACTGAAGCTTTCTTT
CAWSGSYWTEAFF
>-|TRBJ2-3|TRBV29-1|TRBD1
TGCAGCGCTGGGGACAGGGGCACAGATACGCAGTATTTT
CSAGDRGTDTQYF
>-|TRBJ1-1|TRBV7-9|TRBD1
TGTGCCAGCAGCCTACAGGGGGGGAACACTGAAGCTTTCTTT
CASSLQGGNTEAFF
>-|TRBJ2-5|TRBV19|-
TGTGCCAGTAGTATAAGCACTTCCGGAGAGACCCAGTACTTC
CASSISTSGETQYF
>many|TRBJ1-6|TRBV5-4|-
TGTGCCAGCAGCTTGGCGGGGGTCTATAATTCACCCCTCCACTTT
CASSLAGVYNSPLHF
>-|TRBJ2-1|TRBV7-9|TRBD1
TGTGCCAGCAGCTTCGGTAGGGACAGGGGTAGAGGTGAGCAGTTCTTC
CASSFGRDRGRGEQFF
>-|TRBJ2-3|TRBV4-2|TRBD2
TGTGCCAGCAGCTCCAGACTAGCGGTAAACTTACCCACAGATACGCAGTATTTT
CASSSRLAVNLPTDTQYF
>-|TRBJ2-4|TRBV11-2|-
TGTGCCAGCAGCCCATCGACATCCTTGGGAAACATTCAGTACTTC
CASSPSTSLGNIQYF
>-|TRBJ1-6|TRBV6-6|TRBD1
TGTGCCAGCAGTTCCGTGACAGGGGGAAATTCACCCCTCCACTTT
CASSSVTGGNSPLHF
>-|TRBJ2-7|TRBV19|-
TGTGCCAGTAGGATCCGCGTGTCCTCCTACGAGCAGTACTTC
CASRIRVSSYEQYF
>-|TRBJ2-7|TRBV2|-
TGTGCCAGCAGTGAAATAGGGACACTTTACGAGCAGTACTTC
CASSEIGTLYEQYF
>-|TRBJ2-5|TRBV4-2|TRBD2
TGTGCCAGCAGCCAAGAGATTACTAGCGGGAGTCAACAAGAGACCCAGTACTTC
CASSQEITSGSQQETQYF
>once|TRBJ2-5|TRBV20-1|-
TGCAGTGCTAGTGGGGGACTTACCAAACAAGAGACCCAGTACTTC
CSASGGLTKQETQYF
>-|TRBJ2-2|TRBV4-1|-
TGCGCCAGCAGCCAAGAAGGGGGGGCTTACACCGGGGAGCTGTTTTTT
CASSQEGGAYTGELFF
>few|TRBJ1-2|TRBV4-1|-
TGCGCCAGCAGCCCCCATACACACCTAGGACAGCATGGCTACACCTTC
CASSPHTHLGQHGYTF
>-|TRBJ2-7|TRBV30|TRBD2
TGTGCCTGGAGTGTACTTTCGGGGGGAGAGGAGCAGTACTTC
CAWSVLSGGEEQYF
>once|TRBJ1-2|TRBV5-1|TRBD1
TGCGCCAGCAGCCTTGGGACAGGGGGCGCAGGTGGCTACACCTTC
CASSLGTGGAGGYTF
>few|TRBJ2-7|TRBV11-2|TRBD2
TGTGCCAGCAGCTTAGACCACGGGGGGAGCTACGAGCAGTACTTC
CASSLDHGGSYEQYF
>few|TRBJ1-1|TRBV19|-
TGTGCCAGTAGTATCACTGGGAACACTGAAGCTTTCTTT
CASSITGNTEAFF
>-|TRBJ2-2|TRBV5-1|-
TGCGCCAGCAGGGGTACCACAGGCAGCACCGGGGAGCTGTTTTTT
CASRGTTGSTGELFF
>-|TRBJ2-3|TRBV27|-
TGTGCCAGCAGCCGTCGACAGGCGTTCACAGATACGCAGTATTTT
CASSRRQAFTDTQYF
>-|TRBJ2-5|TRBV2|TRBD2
TGTGCCAGCAGTGATCAACCTCCTAGGCTAGCGGGAGAGACCCAGTACTTC
CASSDQPPRLAGETQYF
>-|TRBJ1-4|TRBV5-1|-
TGCGCCAGCAGCTTCGAGGGACAAAGGGAAAAACTGTTTTTT
CASSFEGQREKLFF